Below, 19 T cell receptor beta chains from the same sample are listed, as sequenced in a study of early T cells in non-severe SARS-CoV-2 infection. MiXCR, applied by TCRdb to the 5' RACE reads, yields one record per CDR3 protein. Of tens of thousands of distinct CDR3 sequences in the sample, less than 14% are singletons; the top ten hold roughly 1.7%. Sample: whole blood. The receptors originated from an adult who was a healthcare worker with PCR-confirmed SARS-CoV-2 infection or an uninfected control (not recorded which).

The chain recombines TRBV20-1 with TRBJ2-3; 11 nucleotides align to TRBD2. The CDR3 is 16 residues long. Germline trimming cut 0 bases from V and 7 bases from J; bases unmatched to any gene: 9. Germline V CDR1 and CDR2: DFQATT, SNEGSKA (reference sequence). The CDR3 region is CSARDQKTSGAHTQYF. Written as DNA, the CDR3 is TGCAGTGCTAGAGATCAAAAGACTAGCGGGGCCCATACGCAGTATTTT.

This clonotype was picked up many times. The chain is built from TRBV29-1 and TRBJ2-4; 7 bases map to TRBD2. Per the germline V gene, CDR1 is SQVTM and CDR2 is ANQGSEA. The CDR3 totals 15 residues. V lost 4 bases to trimming and J lost 8 bases; unmatched junction nucleotides: 14. The CDR3, as DNA: TGCAGCGTTGTCGCGGGGACGGGAGGTGTCTACATTCAGTACTTC. Translated: CSVVAGTGGVYIQYF. Full variable domain (missing parts from reference TRBV29-1 and TRBJ2-4): SAVISQKPSRDICQRGTSLTIQCQVDSQVTMMFWYRQQPGQSLTLIATANQGSEATYESGFVIDKFPISRPNLTFSTLTVSNMSPEDSSIYLCSVVAGTGGVYIQYFGAGTRLSVL.

This clonotype is labeled as medium-sized. The chain carries TRBV29-1 and TRBJ1-2; maybe TRBD1 (5 bases). CDR1 SQVTM and CDR2 ANQGSEA come from the germline V gene. The CDR3 contains 13 residues. V was pared by 4 bases and J by 6 bases, with 15 bases between. The CDR3 nucleotides are TGCAGCGTTGTGACGACGGGGCAGGATGGCTACACCTTC. Protein sequence: CSVVTTGQDGYTF.

This clonotype was counted at least ten times. Here the CDR3 DNA reads TGCGCCAGCAGCTTGGCCGACAGGGAAAGCACAGATACGCAGTATTTT. Translation gives CASSLADRESTDTQYF. V gene TRBV5-1 combines with J gene TRBJ2-3, with 7 bases fitting TRBD1. Germline CDR1 reads SGHRS; CDR2 reads YFSETQ. The CDR3 extends over 16 amino acids. Germline trimming cut 0 bases from V and 0 bases from J; bases unmatched to any gene: 4.

This clonotype came up many times. The V call is TRBV7-8, the J call TRBJ2-3; tentative D call: TRBD1 (6 bases). The CDR3 is 15 residues long. V lost 0 bases to trimming and J lost 5 bases, with 12 bases between them. Germline V gene data show CDR1 as SGHVS and CDR2 as FQNEAQ. The CDR3 loop reads CASSLAGHWRDTQYF. In nucleotides, the CDR3 is TGTGCCAGCAGCTTAGCGGGACACTGGAGAGATACGCAGTATTTT.

This clonotype was recorded at least ten times. V is TRBV12-3 or TRBV12-4 and J is TRBJ2-4; weak D call: TRBD2 (5 bases). The CDR3 length is 17 residues. Trimming took off 0 bases at V and 0 bases at J, with 12 bases between the two ends. Here the CDR3 reads CASSLAPGEIAKNIQYF. The CDR3 nucleotides read TGTGCCAGCAGTTTAGCCCCCGGGGAAATAGCCAAAAACATTCAGTACTTC.

This clonotype was recorded at least ten times. The V call is TRBV27, the J call TRBJ1-1; TRBD1 agrees at 10 bases. V lost 5 bases to trimming and J lost 2 bases; unmatched junction nucleotides: 8. The V gene's germline CDR1 is MNHEY and CDR2 SMNVEV (reference sequence). The CDR3 sequence is 16 residues long. CDR3 nucleotides: TGTGCCAGCAGTCCGAAGGGACAGGGGATTAACACTGAAGCTTTCTTT. The encoded protein is CASSPKGQGINTEAFF.

This clonotype was found many times. The V call is TRBV29-1, the J call TRBJ1-1, with D unresolved. This CDR3 is 13 amino acids long. Germline CDR1 is SQVTM and CDR2 is ANQGSEA. The V end was cut by 3 bases, the J end by 1 base, with 9 bases between. CDR3 sequence: CSVDGKGNTEAFF. CDR3 DNA sequence: TGCAGCGTTGACGGCAAAGGGAACACTGAAGCTTTCTTT.

This clonotype was detected a few times. This chain uses TRBV12-3 or TRBV12-4 with TRBJ1-5; 9 positions match TRBD1. This CDR3 contains 12 residues. V dropped 6 bases and J dropped 16; count of bases not matched to a gene: 10. The CDR3 sequence: CASREDRGSSHF. The DNA for the CDR3 is TGTGCCAGCAGGGAGGACAGGGGATCCAGCCATTTT.

This clonotype was recorded many times. The J gene is TRBJ2-1, the V gene TRBV6-2 or TRBV6-3; D is perhaps TRBD1 (6 bases). The germline V and J ends were trimmed by 4 bases and 7 bases, with 14 bases remaining between them. The CDR3 runs 14 residues. The germline V gene encodes CDR1 MNHEY and CDR2 SVGEGT. CDR3 DNA: TGTGCCAGCAGTTGGGGGCCGGCTAAGAATGAGCAGTTCTTC. Translated, it gives CASSWGPAKNEQFF.

This clonotype was detected ten times or more. V is TRBV29-1 and J is TRBJ1-1; D not certain. Trimming took 7 bases from V and 2 from J, leaving 11 bases between them. CDR3 length equals 12 residues. Germline values: CDR1 SQVTM, CDR2 ANQGSEA. The DNA of the CDR3 is TGCAGCGCCACCCCCTATAACACTGAAGCTTTCTTT. Its translation is CSATPYNTEAFF.

There are a few counts of this clonotype. This chain links TRBV20-1 with TRBJ2-7; D perhaps matches TRBD2 (5 bases). The germline V gene has CDR1 DFQATT and CDR2 SNEGSKA (reference sequence). Trimming left V 3 bases short and J 2 bases short, with 11 bases between. CDR3 length equals 13 residues. CDR3: CSAREEPAYEQYF. DNA for the CDR3: TGCAGTGCTAGGGAGGAGCCCGCCTACGAGCAGTACTTC.

The rearrangement links TRBV28 to TRBJ1-3; possible D gene TRBD1, 5 bases. Germline V gene data show CDR1 as MDHEN and CDR2 as SYDVKM. Trimming pared 3 bases from V and 5 bases from J, leaving 11 bases between. This CDR3 spans 14 amino acids. This CDR3 is CASSLGRGRNTIYF. CDR3 in DNA: TGTGCCAGCAGTTTGGGGCGAGGGAGAAACACCATATATTTT.

This clonotype was found many times. The V gene is TRBV10-3, the J gene TRBJ2-5, with TRBD1 matching over 7 bases. In germline, CDR1 is ENHRY, CDR2 SYGVKD. The CDR3 extends over 13 amino acids. J was trimmed by 5 bases and V by 5 bases; bases with no gene match: 5. DNA of the CDR3: TGTGCCATCAGTAGTACAGGGGATGAGACCCAGTACTTC. Protein product: CAISSTGDETQYF.

This rearrangement joins TRBV27 to TRBJ2-2, with D unresolved. Germline CDR1 MNHEY, CDR2 SMNVEV (reference sequence). The CDR3 totals 12 residues. Trimming removed 6 bases at V and 6 bases at J, with 8 bases between. CDR3 nucleotides: TGTGCCAGCAGGGGTAGCTCCGGGGAGCTGTTTTTT. Its translation is CASRGSSGELFF.

This clonotype occurred many times. J is TRBJ2-1 and V is TRBV15; TRBD2 aligns across 9 bases. Germline-derived CDR1 and CDR2 are LNHNV and YYDKDF (reference sequence). V dropped 3 bases and J dropped 8; count of bases not matched to a gene: 11. CDR3 size: 16 residues. The CDR3 DNA reads TGTGCCACCAGCAGGCCGACTAGCGGTACCTTAGATGAGCAGTTCTTC. Translation: CATSRPTSGTLDEQFF.

This clonotype was recorded at least ten times. The rearrangement uses TRBV20-1 and TRBJ1-4; the D gene is possibly TRBD1 (5 bases). Germline V gives CDR1 DFQATT, CDR2 SNEGSKA (reference sequence). V dropped 6 bases and J dropped 7 bases, with 9 bases sitting between them. The length of the CDR3 is 11 residues. As DNA, the CDR3 is TGCAGTGCGACAGAAGGTGAAAAACTGTTTTTT. Protein: CSATEGEKLFF.

This chain links TRBV7-9 with TRBJ2-1; D uncertain. Trimming shortened V by 0 bases and J by 8 bases, and 5 bases separated the two germline ends. The CDR3 is made up of 12 amino acids. The germline CDR1 and CDR2 sequences are SEHNR and FQNEAQ (reference sequence). The CDR3 sequence: CASSLAGYEQFF. In DNA, the CDR3 is TGTGCCAGCAGCTTAGCCGGCTATGAGCAGTTCTTC.

This clonotype has more than one count but fewer than ten. CDR3 DNA: TGTGCCAGCAGCCCATCCCACTCAAACTACGAGCAGTACTTC. Translation: CASSPSHSNYEQYF. This rearrangement joins TRBV9 to TRBJ2-7, with D unresolved. Trimming removed 4 bases at V and 3 bases at J, with 14 bases between. The CDR3 sequence is 14 residues long. The germline V gene encodes CDR1 SGDLS and CDR2 YYNGEE. The entire variable domain, with the rest obtained from reference TRBV9 and TRBJ2-7, is as follows: DSGVTQTPKHLITATGQRVTLRCSPRSGDLSVYWYQQSLDQGLQFLIQYYNGEERAKGNILERFSAQQFPDLHSELNLSSLELGDSALYFCASSPSHSNYEQYFGPGTRLTVT.